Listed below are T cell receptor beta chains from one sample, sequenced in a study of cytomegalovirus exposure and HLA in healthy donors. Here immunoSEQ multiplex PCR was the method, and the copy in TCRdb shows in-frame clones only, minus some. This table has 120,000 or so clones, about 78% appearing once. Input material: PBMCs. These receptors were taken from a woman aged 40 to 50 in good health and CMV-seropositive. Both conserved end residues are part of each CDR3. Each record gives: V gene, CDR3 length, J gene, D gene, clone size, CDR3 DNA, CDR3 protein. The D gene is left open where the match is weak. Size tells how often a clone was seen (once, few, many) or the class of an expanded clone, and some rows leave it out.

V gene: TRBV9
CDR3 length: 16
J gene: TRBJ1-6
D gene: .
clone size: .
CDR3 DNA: TGTGCCAGCAGCGCCACAGGGAGCTCCTATAATTCACCCCTCCACTTT
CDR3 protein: CASSATGSSYNSPLHF

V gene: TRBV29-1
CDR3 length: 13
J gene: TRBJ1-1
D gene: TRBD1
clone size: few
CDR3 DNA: TGCAGCGTAGAATGGGACAGTTACACTGAAGCTTTCTTT
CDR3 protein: CSVEWDSYTEAFF

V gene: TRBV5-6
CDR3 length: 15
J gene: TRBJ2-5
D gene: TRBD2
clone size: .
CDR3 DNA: TGTGCCAGCAGTGAGAGAACGGGGGGGCACGAGACCCAGTACTTC
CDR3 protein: CASSERTGGHETQYF

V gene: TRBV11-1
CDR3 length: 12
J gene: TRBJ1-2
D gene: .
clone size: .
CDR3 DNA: TGTGCCAGCAGCTTTCAGAACTATGGCTACACCTTC
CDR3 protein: CASSFQNYGYTF

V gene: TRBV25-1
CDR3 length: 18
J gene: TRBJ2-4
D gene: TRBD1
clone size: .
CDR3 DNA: TGTGCCAGCAGTGAATATCCAACAGGGGGCGAGGAACAAAACATTCAGTACTTC
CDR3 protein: CASSEYPTGGEEQNIQYF

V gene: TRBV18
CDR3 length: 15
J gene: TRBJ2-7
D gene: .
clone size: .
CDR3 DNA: TGTGCCAGCTCACCACGGCAGGGTGTATCCTACGAGCAGTACTTC
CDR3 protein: CASSPRQGVSYEQYF

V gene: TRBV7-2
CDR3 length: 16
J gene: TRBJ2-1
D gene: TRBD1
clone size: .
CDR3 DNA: TGTGCCAGCAGCTTAGTAGCCGGGACAGTTTACAATGAGCAGTTCTTC
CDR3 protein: CASSLVAGTVYNEQFF

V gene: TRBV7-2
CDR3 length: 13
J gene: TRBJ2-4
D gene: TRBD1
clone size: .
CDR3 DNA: TGTGCCAGCAGCCGTTTGACAGGGGGCATTCAGTACTTC
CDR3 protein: CASSRLTGGIQYF

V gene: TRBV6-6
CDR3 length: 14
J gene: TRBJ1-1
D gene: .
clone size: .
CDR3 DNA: TGTGCCTACAACAAGGCAGGTATGAACACTGAAGCTTTCTTT
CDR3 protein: CAYNKAGMNTEAFF

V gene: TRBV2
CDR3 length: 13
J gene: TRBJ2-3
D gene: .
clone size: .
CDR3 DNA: TGTGCCAGCAGCCGTCAGGGCACAGATACGCAGTATTTT
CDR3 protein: CASSRQGTDTQYF

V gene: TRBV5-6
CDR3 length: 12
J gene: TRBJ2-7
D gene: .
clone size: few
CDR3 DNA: TGTGCCAGCAGCATACAGGACTACGAGCAGTACTTC
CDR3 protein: CASSIQDYEQYF